This entry features one T cell receptor beta chain sequence. From germline, CDR1 is SNHLY and CDR2 FYNNEI. After removal of 4 bases from V and 7 bases from J, the junction contained 10 bases not matched to a gene. The CDR3 is 14 amino acids. The sample originates from a study of glioma-infiltrating T cells. TCR alpha and beta CDR3 regions were amplified from RNA using iRepertoire nested multiplex PCR. TCRdb re-called the multiplex PCR reads through MiXCR, storing one row per CDR3 protein. The data show about 380,000 distinct CDR3 sequences, about 40% seen once. The chain employs TRBV2 and TRBJ2-7; 7 bases are shared with TRBD2. This sequence was found in a human donor with low-grade glioma or glioblastoma, undergoing nonglioma brain surgery, or in good health (not recorded which). Sample: glioma tissue, nonneoplastic brain tissue, or PBMCs (not recorded which). The CDR3 here is CASSGVAGADEQYF. The CDR3 DNA is TGTGCCAGCAGTGGGGTGGCGGGAGCGGATGAGCAGTACTTC.